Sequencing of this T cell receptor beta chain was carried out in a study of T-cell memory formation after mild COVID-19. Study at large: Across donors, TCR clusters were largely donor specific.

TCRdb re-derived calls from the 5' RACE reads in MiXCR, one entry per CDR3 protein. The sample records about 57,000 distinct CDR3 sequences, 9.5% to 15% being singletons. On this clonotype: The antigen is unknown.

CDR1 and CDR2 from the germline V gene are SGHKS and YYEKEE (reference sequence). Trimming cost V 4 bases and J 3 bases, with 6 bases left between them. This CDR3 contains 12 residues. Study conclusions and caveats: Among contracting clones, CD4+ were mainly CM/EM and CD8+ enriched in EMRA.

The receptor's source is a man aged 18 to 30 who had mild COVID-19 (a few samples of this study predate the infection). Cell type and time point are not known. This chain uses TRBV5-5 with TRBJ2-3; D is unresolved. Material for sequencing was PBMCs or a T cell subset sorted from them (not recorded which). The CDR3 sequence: CASSLQTDTQYF. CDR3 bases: TGTGCCAGCAGCCTACAAACAGATACGCAGTATTTT.